These T cell receptor beta chains were read from a single sample in a study of PD-L1 blockade in urothelial cancer. Assay: immunoSEQ multiplex PCR; the TCRdb copy retains only in-frame clones and omits some. The table has about 120,000 clones, roughly 89% seen once. Sequencing was performed on PBMCs, taken around atezolizumab (anti-PD-L1) treatment. These receptors all stem from a man aged 55 to 70 with urothelial cancer. Both conserved end residues are part of each CDR3. D genes are given only for firm matches. Clone size is given for some rows only: seen once, a few or many times, or a class if the clone is expanded.

V	size	D	J	CDR3	DNA
TRBV25-1	.	.	TRBJ2-7	CASSEGDISSYEQYF	TGTGCCAGCAGTGAAGGGGACATAAGCTCCTACGAGCAGTACTTC
TRBV7-3	.	TRBD2	TRBJ2-1	CASSLGTSGYNEQFF	TGTGCCAGCAGCTTAGGGACTAGCGGTTACAATGAGCAGTTCTTC
TRBV19	.	TRBD2	TRBJ2-3	CASRTSGVTDTQYF	TGTGCCAGTAGGACTAGCGGGGTCACAGATACGCAGTATTTT
TRBV7-9	.	.	TRBJ2-3	CASSPFADTQYF	TGTGCCAGCAGCCCCTTCGCAGATACGCAGTATTTT
TRBV6-5	.	TRBD1	TRBJ1-2	CASSPTTGSGYTF	TGTGCCAGCAGTCCCACGACAGGGAGTGGCTACACCTTC
TRBV19	.	.	TRBJ2-3	CASSIEGYRASTDTQYF	TGTGCCAGTAGTATCGAGGGGTACAGGGCTAGCACAGATACGCAGTATTTT
TRBV4-1	.	.	TRBJ2-7	CASSHERTVVYEQYF	TGCGCCAGCAGCCACGAGAGGACAGTGGTCTACGAGCAGTACTTC
TRBV28	.	.	TRBJ1-1	CASSPLGTREAFF	TGTGCCAGCAGTCCCCTCGGGACACGAGAAGCTTTCTTT
TRBV18	.	.	TRBJ2-1	CASSSLGENEQFF	TGTGCCAGCTCCAGCTTGGGCGAGAATGAGCAGTTCTTC
TRBV28	.	TRBD1	TRBJ2-7	CATGTGKHEQYF	TGTGCCACAGGGACAGGGAAGCACGAGCAGTACTTC
TRBV7-2	.	TRBD1	TRBJ2-7	CASSSGQGRTYEQYF	TGTGCCAGCAGCTCGGGACAGGGAAGAACCTACGAGCAGTACTTC
TRBV19	.	TRBD1	TRBJ1-2	CASSAGQGANYGYTF	TGTGCCAGTAGTGCCGGACAGGGGGCAAACTATGGCTACACCTTC
TRBV6-6	once	.	TRBJ2-7	CASSSPGKNHYEQYF	TGTGCCAGCAGTTCCCCGGGAAAGAACCACTACGAGCAGTACTTC
TRBV11-3	many	.	TRBJ2-7	CASSLIRDNSYEQYF	TGTGCCAGCAGCTTAATCCGGGACAACTCCTACGAGCAGTACTTC
TRBV7-3	.	TRBD1	TRBJ2-3	CASSPTGSDTQYF	TGTGCCAGCAGCCCGACAGGGTCAGATACGCAGTATTTT
TRBV28	.	TRBD1	TRBJ2-3	CASSFGGQGTDTQYF	TGTGCCAGCAGTTTCGGGGGACAGGGCACAGATACGCAGTATTTT
TRBV23-1	once	.	TRBJ2-7	CAPGRAWCGYEQYF	TGCGCCCCGGGCAGGGCGTGGTGCGGCTACGAGCAGTACTTC
TRBV19	once	.	TRBJ2-5	CASSDSSPKTQYF	TGTGCCAGTAGCGATAGCTCTCCGAAGACCCAGTACTTC
TRBV27	.	TRBD2	TRBJ2-2	CASSPGLAGVTGELFF	TGTGCCAGCAGCCCCGGACTAGCGGGAGTCACCGGGGAGCTGTTTTTT
TRBV5-6	.	TRBD2	TRBJ2-3	CASSSSGRASDTQYF	TGTGCCAGCAGCTCTAGCGGGAGGGCATCCGATACGCAGTATTTT
TRBV7-9	.	TRBD2	TRBJ2-7	CASSFGLAGDEQYF	TGTGCCAGCAGCTTTGGACTAGCGGGAGACGAGCAGTACTTC
TRBV4-3	.	.	TRBJ2-5	CASSQDTGPGAQYF	TGCGCCAGCAGCCAAGATACAGGGCCAGGGGCCCAGTACTTC
TRBV11-2	.	.	TRBJ2-5	CASSLDGTGRGETQYF	TGTGCCAGCAGCTTAGATGGAACGGGGCGGGGTGAGACCCAGTACTTC
TRBV5-1	.	.	TRBJ2-1	CASSLGAGMTYNEQFF	TGCGCCAGCAGCTTGGGTGCGGGGATGACCTACAATGAGCAGTTCTTC
TRBV29-1	.	.	TRBJ1-3	CSVAQGSGNTIYF	TGCAGCGTTGCCCAGGGTTCTGGAAACACCATATATTTT
TRBV7-2	.	TRBD2	TRBJ2-3	CASSLVSGGSLNTQYF	TGTGCCAGCAGCTTAGTGAGCGGGGGTTCCCTGAATACGCAGTATTTT
TRBV5-1	.	TRBD2	TRBJ2-1	CASSVGSSRLANEQFF	TGCGCCAGCAGCGTCGGCAGCTCCCGACTAGCAAATGAGCAGTTCTTC